These 3 T cell receptor beta chains came from one sample sequenced in a study of T cell repertoires in cytomegalovirus infection. No cognate antigen is known for these TCRs. TCRdb analysed the reads with MiXCR anew, one entry per CDR3 protein. The sample yields hundreds of thousands of distinct CDR3 sequences, about two fifths seen once. The sequenced sample was cultured PBMCs, obtained from culture after CMV antigen stimulation. These receptors all stem from a human donor in good health (CMV status not recorded). Some clones in this sample may be carry-over from other donors' samples.

The genes are TRBV29-1 and TRBJ2-1, with unresolved D. The V and J ends lost 4 bases and 7 bases respectively, with 8 bases between them. The CDR3 covers 11 residues. CDR1 and CDR2 (germline): SQVTM, ANQGSEA. CDR3 sequence: CSVATDNEQFF. CDR3 coding DNA: TGCAGCGTTGCGACCGATAATGAGCAGTTCTTC.

This chain connects TRBV10-3 to TRBJ2-7; D not resolved. Germline CDR1 is ENHRY and CDR2 is SYGVKD. V lost 2 bases to trimming and J lost 3 bases, with 11 bases between them. The CDR3 length is 14 residues. CDR3 nucleotides: TGTGCCATCAGTGAGGAAGGGTTCAACTACGAGCAGTACTTC. It codes for CAISEEGFNYEQYF.

This clonotype was picked up a small number of times. V is TRBV5-4 and J is TRBJ2-6; 11 nucleotides line up with TRBD1. The CDR3 length is 17 residues. CDR1 SGHNT and CDR2 YYREEE come from the germline V gene (reference sequence). The V segment lost 6 bases and the J segment 3 bases; nucleotides outside the gene matches: 8. CDR3 residues: CASTTGTGGGGANVLTF. CDR3 coding DNA: TGTGCCAGCACCACCGGGACAGGGGGTGGTGGGGCCAACGTCCTGACTTTC.